A selection of T cell receptor beta chains follows, all from one sample in a study of regulatory T cells in long-lasting Graves disease. In TCRdb, the multiplex PCR reads were re-called with MiXCR into one record per CDR3 protein. The sample includes hundreds of thousands of distinct CDR3 sequences, 15% to 20% seen only once; the top ten take about 10%. The same specimen was also included in a second study, on T cells in Graves' hyperthyroidism and ophthalmopathy.

This material consisted of peripheral blood mononuclear cells (PBMCs), taken at new diagnosis, from a patient treated with antithyroid drugs. These receptors came from a woman under 40 with Graves disease. Both conserved end residues are part of each CDR3. The D gene is left open where the match is weak. Clone size is shown for a subset of rows, as once, few, many or a class of expanded clone.

.	.	TRBV9	TRBJ2-7	16	TGTGCCAGCAGCGAGGGACACTCCCCCCGGGCCTACGAGCAGTACTTC	CASSEGHSPRAYEQYF
many	.	TRBV25-1	TRBJ1-2	16	TGTGCCAGCAGTGAATCCCTGGGAGGCGCTAACTATGGCTACACCTTC	CASSESLGGANYGYTF
many	.	TRBV12-3/TRBV12-4	TRBJ1-5	16	TGTGCCAGCAGTTTAGAGGACTGGGGGGATAATCAGCCCCAGCATTTT	CASSLEDWGDNQPQHF
few	TRBD2	TRBV19	TRBJ2-5	13	TGTGCCAGTATGGCGCGGGAGAGGGAGACCCAGTACTTC	CASMARERETQYF
few	.	TRBV28	TRBJ1-6	13	TGTGCCAGCAGTTTGGGAATTAATTCACCCCTCCACTTT	CASSLGINSPLHF
.	.	TRBV27	TRBJ2-7	12	TGTGCCAGCAGTCCCGGAGGTGGCGGGCAGTACTTC	CASSPGGGGQYF
many	.	TRBV3-1	TRBJ2-4	13	TGTGCCAGCAGCCCAGGGTGGGTGGACATTCAGTACTTC	CASSPGWVDIQYF
few	TRBD2	TRBV18	TRBJ2-5	16	TGTGCCAGCTCACCAGAACGGGGGGGGTACCAAGAGACCCAGTACTTC	CASSPERGGYQETQYF
many	TRBD1	TRBV20-1	TRBJ2-1	15	TGCAGTGCTAGCCGACAGGGAGATTCCTACAATGAGCAGTTCTTC	CSASRQGDSYNEQFF
many	TRBD2	TRBV7-6	TRBJ2-3	15	TGTGCCAGCAGCTTAGAGGGACTAGTCTTCGGTACGCAGTATTTT	CASSLEGLVFGTQYF
many	TRBD2	TRBV7-9	TRBJ2-1	14	TGTGCCAGCAGCCTCGGGACTAGCGGGAGGGAGCAGTTCTTC	CASSLGTSGREQFF
.	.	TRBV6-2/TRBV6-3	TRBJ2-3	14	TGTGCCAGCAGCCTACTTTTTCACACAGATACGCAGTATTTT	CASSLLFHTDTQYF
many	.	TRBV30	TRBJ2-1	12	TGTGCCTGGAGTCCCGGGGGCGGTGAGCAGTTCTTC	CAWSPGGGEQFF
.	.	TRBV7-2	TRBJ2-3	15	TGTGCCAGCAGCTTGAGCGGGTTGAGCACAGATACGCAGTATTTT	CASSLSGLSTDTQYF
many	.	TRBV20-1	TRBJ2-7	11	TGCAGTGCCCAAGAGGGCAACGAGCAGTACTTC	CSAQEGNEQYF
.	.	TRBV5-4	TRBJ2-3	14	TGTGCCAGCCGTTTAGACTACGGCACAGATACGCAGTATTTT	CASRLDYGTDTQYF
many	TRBD1	TRBV3-1	TRBJ2-3	18	TGTGCCAGCAGCACGCATACCCGACAGGGAAAGGGAGCAGATACGCAGTATTTT	CASSTHTRQGKGADTQYF
few	TRBD2	TRBV5-6	TRBJ2-7	15	TGTGCCAGCAGCAATAGCGGGAGGGCTCTCTACGAGCAGTACTTC	CASSNSGRALYEQYF
many	.	TRBV28	TRBJ2-3	14	TGTGCCAGCAGTCGGTTCCCTGGCACAGATACGCAGTATTTT	CASSRFPGTDTQYF
few	.	TRBV14	TRBJ2-7	16	TGTGCCAGCAGCCATGGGAACTGGCCACGATCCTACGAGCAGTACTTC	CASSHGNWPRSYEQYF